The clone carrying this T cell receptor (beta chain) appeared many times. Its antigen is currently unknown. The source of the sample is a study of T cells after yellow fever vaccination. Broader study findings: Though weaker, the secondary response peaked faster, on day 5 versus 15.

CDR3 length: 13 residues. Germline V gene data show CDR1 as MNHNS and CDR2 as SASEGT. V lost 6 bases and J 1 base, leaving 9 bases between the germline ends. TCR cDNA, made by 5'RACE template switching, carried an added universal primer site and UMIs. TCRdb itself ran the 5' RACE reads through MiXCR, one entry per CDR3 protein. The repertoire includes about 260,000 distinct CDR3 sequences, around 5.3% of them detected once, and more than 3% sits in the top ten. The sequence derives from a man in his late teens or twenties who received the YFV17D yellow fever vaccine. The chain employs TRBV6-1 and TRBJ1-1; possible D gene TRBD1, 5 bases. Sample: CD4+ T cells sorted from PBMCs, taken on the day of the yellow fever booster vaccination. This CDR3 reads CASRGTANTEAFF. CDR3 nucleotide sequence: TGTGCCAGCAGGGGGACGGCGAACACTGAAGCTTTCTTT.